This T cell receptor (beta chain) comes out of a study of T cell responses to AZD1222 COVID-19 vaccine. Germline CDR1 and CDR2: MNHNS and SASEGT. The CDR3 runs 14 residues. V trimming: 5 bases; J trimming: 6 bases; junction bases outside the gene matches: 7. Second-dose recipients at about 4 or about 12 weeks were treated as one pooled group. This clone appeared once. Its antigen is not identified. The method was immunoSEQ multiplex PCR; TCRdb's version includes in-frame clones alone and lacks a portion of them. Among tens of thousands of clones listed, around 87% were seen once. Study observations and caveats: The number of AZD1222 recipients seropositive at baseline was only 6 or 7. Donors in the cohort were predominantly white British and more often female, and clonal diversity was possibly underestimated. The CD4 TCRs associated with vaccination extended across spike and predominated at 160-218 and 743-854.

This chain uses TRBV6-1 with TRBJ2-1; 7 nucleotides align to TRBD2. The input for sequencing was peripheral blood, taken 28 days after the second AZD1222 dose. The clonotype comes from an adult who received the AZD1222 COVID-19 vaccine. The chain's CDR3 is CASSKGEGSNEQFF. The CDR3, as DNA: TGTGCCAGCAGTAAAGGGGAGGGATCCAATGAGCAGTTCTTC.